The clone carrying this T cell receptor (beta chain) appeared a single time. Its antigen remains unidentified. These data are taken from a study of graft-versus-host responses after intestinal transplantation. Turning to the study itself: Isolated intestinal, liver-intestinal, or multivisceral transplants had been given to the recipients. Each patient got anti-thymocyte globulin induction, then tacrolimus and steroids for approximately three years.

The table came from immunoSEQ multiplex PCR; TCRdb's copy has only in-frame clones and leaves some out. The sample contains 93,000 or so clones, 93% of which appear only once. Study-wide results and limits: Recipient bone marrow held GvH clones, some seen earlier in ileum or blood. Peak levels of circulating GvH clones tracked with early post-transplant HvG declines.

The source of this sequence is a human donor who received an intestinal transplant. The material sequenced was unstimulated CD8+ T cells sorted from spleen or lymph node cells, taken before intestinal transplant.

CDR3 in DNA: TGTGCCAGCAGCTCCTACGACAGGTACTCTGGAAACACCATATATTTT. As protein: CASSSYDRYSGNTIYF. The chain is built from TRBV7-9 and TRBJ1-3, with a tentative D call TRBD1 (6 bases). Trimming left V 4 bases short and J 0 bases short, with 13 bases between. Germline V gene lookup returns CDR1 SEHNR and CDR2 FQNEAQ (reference sequence). This CDR3 region has 16 residues.